The following is a T cell receptor beta chain sequence with its context. The clone's antigen remains unknown. One base away there is no much larger clone; base qualities are not given. This sample is drawn from a study of blood T cell repertoires in COVID-19 (dated by TCRdb to 2020 to 2022). As for the study more broadly: Samples covering the acute and convalescent phases of COVID-19 were provided by collaborators in the United States, Italy and Spain. The prospective study material was composed of cDNA or gDNA derived from T cells, B-cell-depleted T cells, or PBMCs. Deeply sampled blood TCRbeta repertoires from subjects exposed to, actively infected with, or recovered from COVID-19 were included in the dataset. The repertoires were released in a freely available public database intended as a resource for research on the immune response to SARS-CoV-2. Samples were obtained from the ongoing ImmuneRACE study (first 160 participants) and from approximately 1,200 subjects provided by 6 global collaborators. Nearly every sample came with metadata listing a de-identified subject ID, COVID-19 status, age in years and sex. Where available, HLA class I and class II types were obtained from metadata supplied by the sample provider rather than from assay-based typing.

The investigation overall reported the following: Clinical and demographic metadata were provided uncurated, with the amount varying by source and participant.

TCRbeta CDR3 regions were amplified from genomic DNA using the immunoSEQ Assay, a bias-controlled multiplex PCR. In the original analysis: Within the assay, amplification of reference gene primers was used to estimate how many nucleated cells each sample contained. To quantify the absolute abundance of each unique TCRbeta CDR3 rearrangement, sequence reads were collapsed and filtered. Productive Simpson clonality was computed per sample as the square root of Simpson's diversity index over productive rearrangements. TCRdb's version of the immuneACCESS table is confined to in-frame rearrangements and falls short of the full clone set. An unresolved V gene accounts for under half of the shortfall where checked; the remainder is of unknown origin. From that table come the V and J calls and clone size; the DNA was used to work out D and trimming. The sample table holds 300,000 to 400,000 clones, of which 87% were seen once. Of the sample, just under 6.5% falls within the top ten clones.

In Seattle, one collaborating source enrolled patients while the infection was active and tracked those patients longitudinally over the course of disease. Whole blood was collected in K2EDTA tubes by collaborating institutions according to the institutions' own protocols. For TCRbeta analysis, collaborators shipped samples in one of three forms: frozen whole blood, isolated PBMCs, or DNA extracted from either of those sample types. CDR1 SGHRS and CDR2 YFSETQ are derived from the germline V gene. The junction carries 6 bases between V and J, which are trimmed by 4 bases and 4 bases respectively. The CDR3 holds 13 amino acids from the cysteine to the phenylalanine. Just CDR3 DNA is preserved here, 39 bases in frame from base 1.

The sequence is built from TRBV5-1 and TRBJ2-6; no D gene call is confident. The sequence was obtained from a woman in her forties or fifties with COVID-19, enrolled during active disease. Sequencing used peripheral blood. The DNA sequence follows: TGCGCCAGCAGCCCTCAGGGGGCCAACGTCCTGACTTTC. This sequence encodes CASSPQGANVLTF.